This TCR beta chain stems from a study of control samples from healthy donors and cancer patients. The CDR3 is made up of 17 amino acids. CDR1 and CDR2 (germline): SEHNR, FQNEAQ (reference sequence). The ends were cut back, 1 base at V and 8 bases at J, with 23 bases in the middle. The assay was immunoSEQ multiplex PCR, and TCRdb's table has in-frame clones only and misses some. Among 120,000 to 150,000 clones, roughly 93% were seen once, and the ten largest hold 5.8%. The sequencing sample was made of blood. This chain links TRBV7-9 with TRBJ1-2; maybe TRBD1 (6 bases). The source of this sequence is a man between 18 and 29 years old in good health. DNA of the CDR3: TGTGCCAGCAGCTTAGGTTGGGGGGGCGCTGACTCGGGCGGCTACACCTTC. This encodes CASSLGWGGADSGGYTF. The whole variable domain, filled in from reference TRBV7-9 and TRBJ1-2, reads DTGVSQNPRHKITKRGQNVTFRCDPISEHNRLYWYRQTLGQGPEFLTYFQNEAQLEKSRLLSDRFSAERPKGSFSTLEIQRTEQGDSAMYLCASSLGWGGADSGGYTFGSGTRLTVV.